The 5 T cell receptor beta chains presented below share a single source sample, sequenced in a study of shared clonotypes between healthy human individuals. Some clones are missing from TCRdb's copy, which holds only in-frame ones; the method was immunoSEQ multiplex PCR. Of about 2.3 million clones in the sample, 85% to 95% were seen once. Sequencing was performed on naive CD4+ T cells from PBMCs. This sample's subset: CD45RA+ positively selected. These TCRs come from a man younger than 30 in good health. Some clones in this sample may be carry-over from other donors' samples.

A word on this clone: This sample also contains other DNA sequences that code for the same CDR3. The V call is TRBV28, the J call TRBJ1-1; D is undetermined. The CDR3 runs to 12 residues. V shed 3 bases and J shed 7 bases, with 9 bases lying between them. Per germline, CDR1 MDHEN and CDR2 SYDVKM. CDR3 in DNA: TGTGCCAGCAGTTTGCGGCAGCTTGAAGCTTTCTTT. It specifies CASSLRQLEAFF. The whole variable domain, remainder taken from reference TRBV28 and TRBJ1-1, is DVKVTQSSRYLVKRTGEKVFLECVQDMDHENMFWYRQDPGLGLRLIYFSYDVKMKEKGDIPEGYSVSREKKERFSLILESASTNQTSMYLCASSLRQLEAFFGQGTRLTVV.

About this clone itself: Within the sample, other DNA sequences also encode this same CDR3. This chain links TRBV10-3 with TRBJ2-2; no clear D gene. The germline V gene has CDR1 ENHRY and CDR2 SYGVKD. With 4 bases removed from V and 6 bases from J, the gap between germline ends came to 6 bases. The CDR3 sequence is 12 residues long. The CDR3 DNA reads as TGTGCCATCAGTGCCCGTCCCGGGGAGCTGTTTTTT. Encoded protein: CAISARPGELFF.

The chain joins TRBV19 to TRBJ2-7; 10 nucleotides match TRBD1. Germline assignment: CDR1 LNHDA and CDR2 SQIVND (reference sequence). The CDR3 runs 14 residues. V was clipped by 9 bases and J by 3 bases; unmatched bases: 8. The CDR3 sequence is CASNPGQGLYEQYF. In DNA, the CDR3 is TGTGCCAGCAATCCGGGACAGGGGCTCTACGAGCAGTACTTC.

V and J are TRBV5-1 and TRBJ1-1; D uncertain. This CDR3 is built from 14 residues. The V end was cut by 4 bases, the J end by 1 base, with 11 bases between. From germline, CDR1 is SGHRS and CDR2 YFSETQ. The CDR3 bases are TGCGCCAGCAGCGCACAGCCTTCGAACACTGAAGCTTTCTTT. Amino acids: CASSAQPSNTEAFF.

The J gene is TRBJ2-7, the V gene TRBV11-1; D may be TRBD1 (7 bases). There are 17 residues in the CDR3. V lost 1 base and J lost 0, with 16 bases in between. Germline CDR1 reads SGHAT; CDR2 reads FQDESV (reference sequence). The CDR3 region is CASSLGSLRDSSYEQYF. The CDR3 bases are TGTGCCAGCAGCTTAGGGTCTCTGCGGGACAGCTCCTACGAGCAGTACTTC.